The 9 T cell receptor beta chains in this list originate from one sample, sequenced in a study of tumor-infiltrating lymphocytes in primary liver carcinoma. Extraction of RNA together with DNA used roughly 18-32 mg of unsorted bulk tissue. TCR beta cDNA came from approximately 540 ng total RNA, primed with a constant-region primer. Slightly modified ARM-PCR, run as three nested multiplex PCR rounds, produced the TCR beta libraries. Each of the first two PCR rounds ran roughly 9 cycles with TRBV1-TRBV30 forward and C-beta reverse primers. Using its own MiXCR run on the multiplex PCR reads, TCRdb lists one record per CDR3 protein. The sample has more than 70,000 distinct CDR3 sequences; over 60% are singletons. Sequenced input: liver tumor tissue from sampling region 1. The sample's subset: tumor region T1, superior pole. These receptors all stem from a man in his forties with primary liver carcinoma and hepatitis B virus infection.

This clonotype was counted ten times or more. V gene TRBV4-1 combines with J gene TRBJ2-2, with 10 bases that match TRBD2. The germline CDR1 and CDR2 sequences are MGHRA and YSYEKL. This CDR3 spans 18 amino acids. Trimming removed 1 base from V and 4 bases from J; junction bases left unmatched: 9. The CDR3 reads CASSQVASGSWSTGELFF. The CDR3 nucleotides read TGCGCCAGCAGCCAAGTCGCTAGCGGGAGTTGGAGCACCGGGGAGCTGTTTTTT.

As to this clonotype: The CDR3 does not close with the conserved phenylalanine or tryptophan, likely indicating a read error. The rearrangement uses TRBV28 and TRBJ1-1; weak D call: TRBD1 (6 bases). The CDR3 spans 13 residues. Deletions cut 6 bases from V and 5 bases from J, with 13 bases between. Germline lookup yields CDR1 MDHEN and CDR2 SYDVKM. CDR3 nucleotide sequence: TGTGCCAGCAGCCCTGGGGGCCGGACTGAAGCTTTCTCT. The encoded protein is CASSPGGRTEAFS.

The rearrangement joins TRBV28 to TRBJ2-7, with TRBD1 as a possible D gene (6 bases). CDR3 length: 15 residues. CDR1 and CDR2 from the germline V gene are MDHEN and SYDVKM. V was trimmed by 5 bases and J by 2 bases, leaving 16 bases between them. Written as DNA, the CDR3 is TGTGCCAGCAGTCCAATCGGGACAAAGCCCTACGAGCAGTACTTC. Translating gives CASSPIGTKPYEQYF. The full variable domain, completed using reference TRBV28 and TRBJ2-7, is DVKVTQSSRYLVKRTGEKVFLECVQDMDHENMFWYRQDPGLGLRLIYFSYDVKMKEKGDIPEGYSVSREKKERFSLILESASTNQTSMYLCASSPIGTKPYEQYFGPGTRLTVT.

The chain recombines TRBV28 with TRBJ2-7, with 9 bases lining up with TRBD1. J lost 6 bases, V lost 10 bases, and 7 bases had no gene match. The CDR3 spans 12 residues. In germline, CDR1 is MDHEN, CDR2 SYDVKM. The CDR3, as DNA: TGTGCCACCTCTCAGACAGGGGGCGAGCAGTACTTC. Protein: CATSQTGGEQYF.

The chain carries TRBV6-6 and TRBJ2-2; TRBD1 agrees at 9 bases. The CDR3 loop spans 16 amino acids. Germline-derived CDR1 and CDR2 are MNHNY and SVGAGI (reference sequence). V lost 6 bases and J lost 11; bases outside the gene matches: 16. The CDR3 region has the DNA TGTGCCAGCAGCTCCTCACAGGGGGCGTACACCAGAGAGCTGTTTTTT. This sequence encodes CASSSSQGAYTRELFF.

As concerns this clonotype: The junction departs from germline at one end; a sequencing error may be responsible. The chain joins TRBV7-9 to TRBJ2-7; 11 bases map to TRBD2. The CDR3 runs to 16 residues. The germline V gene has CDR1 SEHNR and CDR2 FQNEAQ (reference sequence). The CDR3 reads CANSGGLAVSFYDQYF. As DNA, the CDR3 is TGTGCCAACAGCGGGGGACTAGCGGTTTCCTTCTACGACCAGTACTTC.

This clonotype was seen a single time. The genes are TRBV6-5 and TRBJ2-3; weak D call: TRBD2 (5 bases). V shed 6 bases and J shed 9 bases, with 16 bases lying between them. CDR3 length: 13 residues. Germline V gene sequence: CDR1 MNHEY, CDR2 SVGAGI. DNA of the CDR3: TGTGCCAGCAGGAAAAAAGAGGGCGCGACGCAGTATTTT. Amino acid sequence: CASRKKEGATQYF.

This clonotype has at least ten counts. The V call is TRBV6-5, the J call TRBJ2-6, with D unclear. The CDR3 has 15 residues. Per the germline V gene, CDR1 is MNHEY and CDR2 is SVGAGI. Trimming took off 7 bases at V and 0 bases at J, with 10 bases between the two ends. The CDR3 DNA reads as TGTGCCAGCACCAACCGTCGCTCTGGGGCCAACGTCCTGACTTTC. Its translation: CASTNRRSGANVLTF.

Note on this clonotype: The junction and the germline gene differ at one end; a read error may be behind it. This rearrangement joins TRBV12-3 or TRBV12-4 to TRBJ2-1; 9 bases align to TRBD2. TRBJ2-7 matches the DNA end more closely, so the J call is doubtful. The CDR3 runs to 13 residues. CDR3: CTSSLGGRDEQYF. In DNA, the CDR3 is TGTACCAGCAGTTTAGGCGGGAGGGATGAGCAGTACTTC.